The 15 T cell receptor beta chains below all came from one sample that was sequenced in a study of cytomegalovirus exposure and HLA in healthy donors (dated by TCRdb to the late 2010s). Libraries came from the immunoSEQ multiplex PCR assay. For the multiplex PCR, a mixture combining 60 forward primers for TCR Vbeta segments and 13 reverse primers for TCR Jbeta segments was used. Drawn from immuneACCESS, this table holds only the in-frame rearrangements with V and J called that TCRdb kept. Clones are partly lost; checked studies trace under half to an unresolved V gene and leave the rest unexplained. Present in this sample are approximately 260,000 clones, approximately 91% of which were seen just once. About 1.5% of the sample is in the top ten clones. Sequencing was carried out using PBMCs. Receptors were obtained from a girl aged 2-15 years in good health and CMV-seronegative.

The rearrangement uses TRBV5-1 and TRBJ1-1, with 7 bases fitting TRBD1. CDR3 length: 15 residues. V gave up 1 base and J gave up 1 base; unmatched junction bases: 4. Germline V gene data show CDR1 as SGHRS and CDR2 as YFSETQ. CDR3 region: CASSLQQGPNTEAFF. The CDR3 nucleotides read TGCGCCAGCAGCTTGCAACAGGGGCCGAACACTGAAGCTTTCTTT.

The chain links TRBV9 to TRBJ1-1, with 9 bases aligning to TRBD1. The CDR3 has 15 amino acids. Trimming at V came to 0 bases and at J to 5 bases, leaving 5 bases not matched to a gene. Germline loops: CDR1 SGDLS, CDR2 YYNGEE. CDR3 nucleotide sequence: TGTGCCAGCAGCGTAGGTGGACAGGGGTTGACTGAAGCTTTCTTT. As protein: CASSVGGQGLTEAFF.

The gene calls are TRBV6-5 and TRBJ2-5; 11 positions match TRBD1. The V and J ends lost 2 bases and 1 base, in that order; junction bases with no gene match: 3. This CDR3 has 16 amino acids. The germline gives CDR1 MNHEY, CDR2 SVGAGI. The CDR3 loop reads CASSYGTGGGQETQYF. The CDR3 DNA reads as TGTGCCAGCAGTTACGGGACAGGGGGAGGCCAAGAGACCCAGTACTTC.

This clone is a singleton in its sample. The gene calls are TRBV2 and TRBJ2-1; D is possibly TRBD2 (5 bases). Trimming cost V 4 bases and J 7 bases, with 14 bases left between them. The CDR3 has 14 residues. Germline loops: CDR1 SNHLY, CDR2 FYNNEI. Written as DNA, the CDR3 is TGTGCCAGCAGTGGGGAAACCACGGGGAATGAGCAGTTCTTC. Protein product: CASSGETTGNEQFF.

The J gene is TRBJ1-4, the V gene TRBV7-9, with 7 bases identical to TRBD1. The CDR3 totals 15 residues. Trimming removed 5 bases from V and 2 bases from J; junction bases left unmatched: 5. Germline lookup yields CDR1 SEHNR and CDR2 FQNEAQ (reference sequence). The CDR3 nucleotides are TGTGCCAGCAGCGTACAGGGGTCGACTAATGAAAAACTGTTTTTT. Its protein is CASSVQGSTNEKLFF.

The CDR3 here is CATSIEAGAYEQYF. The DNA of the CDR3 is TGTGCCACCAGCATCGAGGCGGGAGCCTACGAGCAGTACTTC. The chain employs TRBV15 and TRBJ2-7; 7 positions match TRBD2. Germline V gene lookup returns CDR1 LNHNV and CDR2 YYDKDF (reference sequence). After removal of 4 bases from V and 2 bases from J, the junction contained 5 bases not matched to a gene. The CDR3 is 14 residues long.

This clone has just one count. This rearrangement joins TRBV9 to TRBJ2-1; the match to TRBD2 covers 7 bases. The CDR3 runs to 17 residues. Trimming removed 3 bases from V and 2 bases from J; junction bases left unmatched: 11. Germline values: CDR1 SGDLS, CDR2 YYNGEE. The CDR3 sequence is CASSAEGGSGTYNEQFF. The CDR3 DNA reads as TGTGCCAGCAGCGCCGAGGGCGGGAGCGGAACCTACAATGAGCAGTTCTTC.

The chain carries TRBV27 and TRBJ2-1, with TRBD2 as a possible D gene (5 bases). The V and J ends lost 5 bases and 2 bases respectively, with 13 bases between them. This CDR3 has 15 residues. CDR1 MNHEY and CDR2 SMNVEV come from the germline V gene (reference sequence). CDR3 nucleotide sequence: TGTGCCAGCAGTACCTCCGGGGATCCCTACAATGAGCAGTTCTTC. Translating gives CASSTSGDPYNEQFF.

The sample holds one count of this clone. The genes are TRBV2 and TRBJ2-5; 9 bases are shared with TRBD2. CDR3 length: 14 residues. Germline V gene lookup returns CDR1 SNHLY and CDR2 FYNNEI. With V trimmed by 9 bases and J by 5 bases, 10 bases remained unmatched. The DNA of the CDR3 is TGTGCCAGGTCTGGGGCGGGGGGGCTGGAGACCCAGTACTTC. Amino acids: CARSGAGGLETQYF.

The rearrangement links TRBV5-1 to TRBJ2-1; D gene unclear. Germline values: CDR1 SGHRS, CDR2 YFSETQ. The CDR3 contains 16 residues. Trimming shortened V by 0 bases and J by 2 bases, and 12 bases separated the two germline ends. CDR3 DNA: TGCGCCAGCAGCTTGGCTTCTAGAGGAACCTACAATGAGCAGTTCTTC. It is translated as CASSLASRGTYNEQFF. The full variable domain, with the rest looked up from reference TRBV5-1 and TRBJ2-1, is KAGVTQTPRYLIKTRGQQVTLSCSPISGHRSVSWYQQTPGQGLQFLFEYFSETQRNKGNFPGRFSGRQFSNSRSEMNVSTLELGDSALYLCASSLASRGTYNEQFFGPGTRLTVL.

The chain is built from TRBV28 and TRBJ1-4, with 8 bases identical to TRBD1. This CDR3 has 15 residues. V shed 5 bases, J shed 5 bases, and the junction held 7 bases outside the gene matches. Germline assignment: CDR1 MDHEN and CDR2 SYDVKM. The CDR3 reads CASSVTGEMNEKLFF. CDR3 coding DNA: TGTGCCAGCAGTGTGACAGGGGAAATGAATGAAAAACTGTTTTTT.

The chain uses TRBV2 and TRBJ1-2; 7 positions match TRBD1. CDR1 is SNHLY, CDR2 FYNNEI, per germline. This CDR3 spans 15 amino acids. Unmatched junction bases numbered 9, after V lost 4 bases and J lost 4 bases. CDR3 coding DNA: TGTGCCAGCAGTGGAACAAGACAGGGTGGCTATGGCTACACCTTC. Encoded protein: CASSGTRQGGYGYTF.

CDR3 nucleotide sequence: TGTGCCAGCAGCTTAGATTTGGTAGCGGGGAACCAAGAGACCCAGTACTTC. Translated, it gives CASSLDLVAGNQETQYF. J is TRBJ2-5 and V is TRBV11-2, with 8 nucleotides matching TRBD2. The junction had 6 bases not matched to a gene; V was cut back by 0 bases and J by 0 bases. Germline lookup yields CDR1 SGHAT and CDR2 FQNNGV. This CDR3 comprises 17 residues. Using reference TRBV11-2 and TRBJ2-5 for the parts outside the CDR3, the full variable domain is EAGVAQSPRYKIIEKRQSVAFWCNPISGHATLYWYQQILGQGPKLLIQFQNNGVVDDSQLPKDRFSAERLKGVDSTLKIQPAKLEDSAVYLCASSLDLVAGNQETQYFGPGTRLLVL.

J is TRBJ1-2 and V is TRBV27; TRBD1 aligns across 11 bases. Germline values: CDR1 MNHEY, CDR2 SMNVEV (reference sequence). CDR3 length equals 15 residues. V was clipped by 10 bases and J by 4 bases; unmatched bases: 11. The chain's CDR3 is CATRGQGGNSYGYTF. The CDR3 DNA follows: TGTGCCACCCGGGGACAGGGGGGAAATAGCTATGGCTACACCTTC.

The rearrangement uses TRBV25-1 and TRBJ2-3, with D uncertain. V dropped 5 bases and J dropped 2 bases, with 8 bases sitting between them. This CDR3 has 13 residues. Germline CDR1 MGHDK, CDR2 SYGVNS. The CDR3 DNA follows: TGTGCCAGCAGTTACAGTCTCACAGATACGCAGTATTTT. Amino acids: CASSYSLTDTQYF.